The table lists the clone carrying this TCR beta chain with a few counts. There are 17 residues in the CDR3. Germline V gene data show CDR1 as SEHNR and CDR2 as FQNEAQ (reference sequence). The V end was cut by 5 bases, the J end by 6 bases, with 22 bases between. This specimen belongs to a study of control samples from healthy donors and cancer patients. The table came from immunoSEQ multiplex PCR; TCRdb's copy has only in-frame clones and leaves some out. The sample yields 70,000 or so clones, roughly 80% seen once. This TCR was recovered from a man in his forties or fifties in good health. Sequenced input: blood. This chain connects TRBV7-9 to TRBJ2-2, with D tentatively TRBD2 (6 bases). Here the CDR3 reads CASSRTADWGRPGELFF. The CDR3, as DNA: TGTGCCAGCAGCCGCACCGCCGATTGGGGGAGGCCCGGGGAGCTGTTTTTT.